This TCR beta chain stems from a study of T cell clones after liver transplantation. Sequencing was performed with immunoSEQ multiplex PCR; in TCRdb, only in-frame clones are kept and a portion is missing. Among tens of thousands of clones listed, about 88% were seen once. The specimen was CD4+ T cells from blood, collected before liver transplant. The clonotype comes from a human donor who received a liver transplant.

The CDR3 region is CASSSWPGQQATEAFF. CDR3 nucleotides: TGCGCCAGCAGCTCCTGGCCGGGACAACAAGCCACTGAAGCTTTCTTT. The chain uses TRBV5-1 and TRBJ1-1; perhaps TRBD1 as D (6 bases). The CDR3 sequence is 16 residues long. The V end was cut by 3 bases, the J end by 4 bases, with 19 bases between. Germline V gene sequence: CDR1 SGHRS, CDR2 YFSETQ.